The 9 T cell receptor beta chains reported below all come from one sample, sequenced in a study of T-cell memory formation after mild COVID-19. Each CDR3 protein is one row after TCRdb ran MiXCR on the 5' RACE reads. The data contain hundreds of thousands of distinct CDR3 sequences, roughly 15% of them seen just once; the ten biggest clones take up 20% to 25%. Material for sequencing was PBMCs or a T cell subset sorted from them (not recorded which). The receptors were gathered from a man between 18 and 35 years old who had mild COVID-19 (a few samples of this study predate the infection). Cell type and time point are not known.

This clonotype came up many times. The chain recombines TRBV4-3 with TRBJ2-3, with D possibly matching TRBD1 (7 bases). V lost 4 bases and J 1 base, leaving 21 bases between the germline ends. The germline gives CDR1 LGHNA, CDR2 YSLEER. CDR3 length: 18 residues. The CDR3 DNA reads TGCGCCAGCAGCCCCTCAATCCAGGGGGGATTGCGCACAGATACGCAGTATTTT. Protein product: CASSPSIQGGLRTDTQYF.

The V call is TRBV20-1, the J call TRBJ2-2; TRBD2 matches at 12 bases. The germline gives CDR1 DFQATT, CDR2 SNEGSKA (reference sequence). After removal of 5 bases from V and 6 bases from J, the junction contained 7 bases not matched to a gene. This CDR3 is 15 amino acids long. The CDR3 DNA reads TGCAGTGCTCCTCTAGCGGGGGGGCCGGCCGGGGAGCTGTTTTTT. Protein product: CSAPLAGGPAGELFF.

This clonotype was recorded a few times. CDR3 nucleotide sequence: TGCGCCAGCAGCCACGAGTTGACAGGGAGCTTCTACGAGCAGTACTTC. The encoded protein is CASSHELTGSFYEQYF. The chain has TRBV4-3 and TRBJ2-7, with TRBD1 matching over 7 bases. CDR1 LGHNA and CDR2 YSLEER come from the germline V gene. The CDR3 is 16 amino acids. Trimming took 3 bases from V and 3 from J; bases not matched to a gene: 11.

The chain uses TRBV4-3 and TRBJ2-1, with unresolved D. CDR1 and CDR2 from the germline V gene are LGHNA and YSLEER. V gave up 3 bases and J gave up 8 bases, with 17 bases separating them. The CDR3 extends over 15 amino acids. The CDR3 spells CASSQTRGRPDEQFF. For the CDR3, the DNA is TGCGCCAGCAGCCAGACCCGTGGCAGGCCCGATGAGCAGTTCTTC.

This sequence joins TRBV15 and TRBJ2-7; the D call may be TRBD1 or TRBD2 (7 bases each). The CDR3 length is 14 residues. V was shortened by 4 bases and J by 4 bases, with 14 bases between the two germline ends. Germline values: CDR1 LNHNV, CDR2 YYDKDF (reference sequence). The CDR3 here is CATSKRQGGYEQYF. The CDR3 region has the DNA TGTGCCACCAGCAAAAGACAGGGAGGGTACGAGCAGTACTTC.

The genes are TRBV20-1 and TRBJ2-1, with D perhaps TRBD1 (5 bases). This CDR3 has 13 amino acids. V was clipped by 0 bases and J by 8 bases, with 11 bases between them. Germline CDR1 reads DFQATT; CDR2 reads SNEGSKA (reference sequence). CDR3 bases: TGCAGTGCTAGAGATAAGGGGTGGGATGAGCAGTTCTTC. Its translation: CSARDKGWDEQFF.

The sample holds a few counts of this clonotype. V usage is TRBV19 and J usage is TRBJ2-5, with TRBD2 matching 14 bases. CDR3 length equals 15 residues. Germline CDR1 LNHDA, CDR2 SQIVND (reference sequence). V was clipped by 9 bases and J by 5 bases; unmatched bases: 8. CDR3 sequence reads: CASGTSGGSGETQYF. The DNA for the CDR3 is TGTGCCAGCGGGACTAGCGGGGGCTCAGGGGAGACCCAGTACTTC.

The chain employs TRBV20-1 and TRBJ1-4, with D tentatively TRBD1 (5 bases). The CDR3 totals 14 residues. Per germline, CDR1 DFQATT and CDR2 SNEGSKA (reference sequence). Trimming removed 2 bases at V and 7 bases at J, with 14 bases between. In DNA, the CDR3 is TGCAGTGCTAGAACGGGGACTGGGGCTGAAAAACTGTTTTTT. Protein product: CSARTGTGAEKLFF.

This chain connects TRBV4-2 to TRBJ2-3; D is possibly TRBD2 (6 bases). CDR1 is LGHNA and CDR2 is YNFKEQ in the germline V gene. This CDR3 has 16 amino acids. The V gene lost 0 bases and the J gene lost 1 base, with 11 bases spanning the gap. The CDR3 bases are TGTGCCAGCAGCCAAGATCTGGCGGGGCGCACAGATACGCAGTATTTT. Its translation is CASSQDLAGRTDTQYF.